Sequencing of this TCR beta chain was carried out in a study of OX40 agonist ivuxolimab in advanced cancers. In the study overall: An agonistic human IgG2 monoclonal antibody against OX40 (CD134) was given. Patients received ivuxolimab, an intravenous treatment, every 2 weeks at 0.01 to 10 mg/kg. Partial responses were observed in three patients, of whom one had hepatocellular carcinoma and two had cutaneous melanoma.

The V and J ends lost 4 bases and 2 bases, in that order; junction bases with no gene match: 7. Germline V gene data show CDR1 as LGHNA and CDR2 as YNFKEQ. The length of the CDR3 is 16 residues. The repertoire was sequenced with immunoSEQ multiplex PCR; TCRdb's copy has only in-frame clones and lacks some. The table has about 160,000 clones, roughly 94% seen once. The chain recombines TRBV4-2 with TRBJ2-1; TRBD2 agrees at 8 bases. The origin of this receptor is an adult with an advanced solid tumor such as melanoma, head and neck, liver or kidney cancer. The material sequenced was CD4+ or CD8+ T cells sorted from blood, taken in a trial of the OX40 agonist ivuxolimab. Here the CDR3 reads CASSPPGGGPYNEQFF. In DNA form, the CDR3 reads TGTGCCAGCAGCCCTCCGGGCGGGGGGCCCTACAATGAGCAGTTCTTC.